The rows below give T cell receptor beta chains drawn from one sample of a study of T cell responses to AZD1222 COVID-19 vaccine. The table came from immunoSEQ multiplex PCR; TCRdb's copy has only in-frame clones and leaves some out. The sample contains approximately 76,000 clones, 85% to 95% of which appear only once. Material: peripheral blood, obtained on day 0 of MenACWY control vaccination. The receptors shown here come from an adult in good health. Each CDR3 is given with its conserved first and last residue. A D gene is named only where the DNA matches it firmly. Rows may omit the clone size; those that give it use once, few, many or a size class.

V gene: TRBV10-2
J gene: TRBJ1-2
D gene: TRBD1
clone size: NA
CDR3 DNA: TGCGCCAGCACCCCCGGGACAGTAGACGCCTATGGCTACACCTTC
CDR3 protein: CASTPGTVDAYGYTF

V gene: TRBV30
J gene: TRBJ2-2
D gene: TRBD2
clone size: NA
CDR3 DNA: TGTGCCTGGTTAGCGGGAGGTTTAGGAACCGGGGAGCTGTTTTTT
CDR3 protein: CAWLAGGLGTGELFF

V gene: TRBV11-3
J gene: TRBJ2-3
D gene: NA
clone size: once
CDR3 DNA: TGTGCCAGCAGCTCCGGGGATGATACGCAGTATTTT
CDR3 protein: CASSSGDDTQYF

V gene: TRBV6-1
J gene: TRBJ2-3
D gene: TRBD2
clone size: NA
CDR3 DNA: TGTGCCAGCAGTGCATTACCGGGAGGGAGGACCAGGGAGACGCAGTATTTT
CDR3 protein: CASSALPGGRTRETQYF

V gene: TRBV7-2
J gene: TRBJ2-3
D gene: NA
clone size: NA
CDR3 DNA: TGTGCCAGCAGCCTAGCAGTCACAGATACGCAGTATTTT
CDR3 protein: CASSLAVTDTQYF

V gene: TRBV6-1
J gene: TRBJ1-5
D gene: NA
clone size: once
CDR3 DNA: TGTGCCAGCAGTGAAGGTCTAGGAGGGAGGGAGTCTTCCCAGCATTTT
CDR3 protein: CASSEGLGGRESSQHF

V gene: TRBV2
J gene: TRBJ1-5
D gene: NA
clone size: NA
CDR3 DNA: TGTGCCAGCAGTGAAGTGGTGCAATATCATGGGGCCCAGCATTTT
CDR3 protein: CASSEVVQYHGAQHF

V gene: TRBV2
J gene: TRBJ1-5
D gene: NA
clone size: NA
CDR3 DNA: TGTGCCAGCAGTGTAAGGGGTTTGGAGCCCCAGCATTTT
CDR3 protein: CASSVRGLEPQHF

V gene: TRBV27
J gene: TRBJ2-6
D gene: NA
clone size: NA
CDR3 DNA: TGTGCCAGCAGTCGGTCCTCTGGGGCCAACGTCCTGACTTTC
CDR3 protein: CASSRSSGANVLTF

V gene: TRBV11-2
J gene: TRBJ1-6
D gene: NA
clone size: NA
CDR3 DNA: TGTGCCAGCAGCTTAGAATCTTCACCCCTCCACTTT
CDR3 protein: CASSLESSPLHF

V gene: TRBV9
J gene: TRBJ2-1
D gene: NA
clone size: NA
CDR3 DNA: TGTGCCAGCAGCGTCCACTTTCTTACTAGGAGAGAGCAGTTCTTC
CDR3 protein: CASSVHFLTRREQFF

V gene: TRBV3-1/TRBV3-2
J gene: TRBJ1-3
D gene: NA
clone size: NA
CDR3 DNA: TGTGCCAGCAGCCCATCTTCCGGAAACACCATATATTTT
CDR3 protein: CASSPSSGNTIYF

V gene: TRBV18
J gene: TRBJ2-5
D gene: TRBD2
clone size: NA
CDR3 DNA: TGTGCCAGCTCACGGGGGGGCCAAGAGACCCAGTACTTC
CDR3 protein: CASSRGGQETQYF

V gene: TRBV19
J gene: TRBJ2-5
D gene: TRBD1
clone size: NA
CDR3 DNA: TGTGCCAGTAGTACTCAGGGGGCCGGTCAAGAGACCCAGTACTTC
CDR3 protein: CASSTQGAGQETQYF

V gene: TRBV4-1
J gene: TRBJ2-1
D gene: NA
clone size: NA
CDR3 DNA: TGCGCCAGCAGCCAAGAAGGAGGGGATCCCGATGAGCAGTTCTTC
CDR3 protein: CASSQEGGDPDEQFF

V gene: TRBV6-5
J gene: TRBJ1-1
D gene: NA
clone size: NA
CDR3 DNA: TGTGCCACCCGGGTAGAGGGGATGGGCACTGAAGCTTTCTTT
CDR3 protein: CATRVEGMGTEAFF

V gene: TRBV20-1
J gene: TRBJ1-3
D gene: NA
clone size: NA
CDR3 DNA: TGCAGTGCTAGAAAAGGAAACACCATATATTTT
CDR3 protein: CSARKGNTIYF

V gene: TRBV5-1
J gene: TRBJ1-2
D gene: NA
clone size: few
CDR3 DNA: TGCGCCAGCAGCGTCCGGGGGGATTATGGCTACACCTTC
CDR3 protein: CASSVRGDYGYTF

V gene: TRBV2
J gene: TRBJ2-1
D gene: TRBD2
clone size: NA
CDR3 DNA: TGTGCCAGCAGCGAGACTAGCGGGAGGTTCGCTGAGCAGTTCTTC
CDR3 protein: CASSETSGRFAEQFF

V gene: TRBV11-2
J gene: TRBJ1-4
D gene: NA
clone size: NA
CDR3 DNA: TGTGCCAGCAGCTTAGCGCCCAGAACTAATGAAAAACTGTTTTTT
CDR3 protein: CASSLAPRTNEKLFF